Below, one TCR beta chain is given with its context. Trimming cost V 4 bases and J 2 bases; bases outside gene matches: 6. Germline loops: CDR1 MNHNS, CDR2 SASEGT. CDR3 size: 17 residues. The data were taken from a study of blood T cell repertoires in COVID-19. Per the original methods: Nucleated cell number was recorded as an estimate derived from reference gene primer amplification. Sequencing was performed with immunoSEQ multiplex PCR; in TCRdb, only in-frame clones are kept and a portion is missing. The V and J calls and clone size were taken over from that table, and D and trimming were inferred from the DNA. The sample yields 200,000 to 300,000 clones, 75% to 90% seen once.

V usage is TRBV6-1 and J usage is TRBJ1-5; TRBD1 matches 12 bases. The sample taken for sequencing was peripheral blood. This TCR came from a man aged 25 to 45 with active or convalescent COVID-19. In nucleotides, the CDR3 is TGTGCCAGCAGTGGAAAGGGACAGGGGGCGGGCAATCAGCCCCAGCATTTT. Its protein is CASSGKGQGAGNQPQHF.